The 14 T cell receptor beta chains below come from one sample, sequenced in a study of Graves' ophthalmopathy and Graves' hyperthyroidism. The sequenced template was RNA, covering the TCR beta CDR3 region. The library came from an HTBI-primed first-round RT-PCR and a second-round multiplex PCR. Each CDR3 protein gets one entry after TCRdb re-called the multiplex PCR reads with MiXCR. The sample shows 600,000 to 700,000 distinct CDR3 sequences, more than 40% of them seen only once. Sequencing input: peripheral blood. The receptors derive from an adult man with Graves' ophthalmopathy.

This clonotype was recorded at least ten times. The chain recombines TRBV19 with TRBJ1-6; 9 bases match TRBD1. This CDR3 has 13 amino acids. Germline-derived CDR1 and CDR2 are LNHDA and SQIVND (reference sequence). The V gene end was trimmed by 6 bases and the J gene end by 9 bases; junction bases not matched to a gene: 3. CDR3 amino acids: CASRTGGGSPLHF. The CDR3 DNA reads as TGTGCCAGTAGGACAGGGGGTGGTTCACCCCTCCACTTT. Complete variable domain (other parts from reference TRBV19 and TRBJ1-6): DGGITQSPKYLFRKEGQNVTLSCEQNLNHDAMYWYRQDPGQGLRLIYYSQIVNDFQKGDIAEGYSVSREKKESFPLTVTSAQKNPTAFYLCASRTGGGSPLHFGNGTRLTVT.

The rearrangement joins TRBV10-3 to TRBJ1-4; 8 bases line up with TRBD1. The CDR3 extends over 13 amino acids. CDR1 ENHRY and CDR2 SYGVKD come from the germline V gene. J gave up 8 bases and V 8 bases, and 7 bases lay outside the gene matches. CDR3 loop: CAIAPGDREKLFF. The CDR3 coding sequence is TGTGCCATCGCCCCGGGGGACAGGGAAAAACTGTTTTTT.

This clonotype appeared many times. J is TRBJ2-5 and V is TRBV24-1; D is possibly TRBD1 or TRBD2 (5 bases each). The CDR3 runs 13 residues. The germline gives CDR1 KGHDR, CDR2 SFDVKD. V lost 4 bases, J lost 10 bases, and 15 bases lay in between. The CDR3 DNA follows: TGTGCCACCAGTGACTCGGGACGGACGGGCCAGTACTTC. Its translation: CATSDSGRTGQYF.

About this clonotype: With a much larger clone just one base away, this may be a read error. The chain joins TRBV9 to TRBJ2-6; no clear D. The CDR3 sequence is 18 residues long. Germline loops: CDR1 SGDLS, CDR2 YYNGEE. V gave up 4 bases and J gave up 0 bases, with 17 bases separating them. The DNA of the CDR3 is TGTGCCAGCAGCTTCCCGCCCCCCAAAGGCTCTGGGGCCAACGTCCTGACTTTC. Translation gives CASSFPPPKGSGANVLTF.

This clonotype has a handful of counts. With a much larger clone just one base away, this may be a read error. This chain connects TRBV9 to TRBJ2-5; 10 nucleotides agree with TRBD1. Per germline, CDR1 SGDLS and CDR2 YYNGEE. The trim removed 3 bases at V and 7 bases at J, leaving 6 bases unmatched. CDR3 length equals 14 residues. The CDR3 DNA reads TGTGCCAGCAGCGAATGGACAGGGGGAGCGACCCAGTACTTC. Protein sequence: CASSEWTGGATQYF.

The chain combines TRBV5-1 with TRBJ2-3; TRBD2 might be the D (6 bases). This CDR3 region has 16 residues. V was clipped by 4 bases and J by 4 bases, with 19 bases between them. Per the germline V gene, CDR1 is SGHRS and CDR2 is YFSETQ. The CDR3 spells CASSVAAFGRPDTQYF. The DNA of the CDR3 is TGCGCCAGCAGCGTGGCAGCTTTTGGGAGGCCAGATACGCAGTATTTT.

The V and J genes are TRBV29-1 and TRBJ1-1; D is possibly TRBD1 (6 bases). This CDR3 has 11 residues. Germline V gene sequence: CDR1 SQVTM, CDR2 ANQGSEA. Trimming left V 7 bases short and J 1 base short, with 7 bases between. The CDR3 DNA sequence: TGCAGCGAGACAGGGAACACTGAAGCTTTCTTT. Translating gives CSETGNTEAFF.

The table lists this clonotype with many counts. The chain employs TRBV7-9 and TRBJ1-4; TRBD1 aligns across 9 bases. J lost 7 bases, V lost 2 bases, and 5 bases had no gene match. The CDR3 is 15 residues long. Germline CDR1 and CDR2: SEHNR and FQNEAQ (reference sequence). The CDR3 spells CASSLPDRGGEKLFF. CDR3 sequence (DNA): TGTGCCAGCAGCTTACCAGACAGGGGGGGTGAAAAACTGTTTTTT. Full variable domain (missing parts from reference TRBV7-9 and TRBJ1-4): DTGVSQNPRHKITKRGQNVTFRCDPISEHNRLYWYRQTLGQGPEFLTYFQNEAQLEKSRLLSDRFSAERPKGSFSTLEIQRTEQGDSAMYLCASSLPDRGGEKLFFGSGTQLSVL.

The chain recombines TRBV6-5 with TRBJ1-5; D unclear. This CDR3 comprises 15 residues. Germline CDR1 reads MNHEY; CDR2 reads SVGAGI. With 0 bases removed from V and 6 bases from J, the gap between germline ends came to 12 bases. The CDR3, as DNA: TGTGCCAGCAGTTACTCGTCCGGAAGAAGTCAGCCCCAGCATTTT. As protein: CASSYSSGRSQPQHF.

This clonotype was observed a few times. Here the CDR3 DNA reads TGCGCCAGCAGCCAACAGTCCCAGGCTACTTACGAGCAGTACTTC. It is translated as CASSQQSQATYEQYF. V and J are TRBV4-1 and TRBJ2-7; D unresolved. This CDR3 contains 15 residues. Trimming left V 2 bases short and J 4 bases short, with 15 bases between. The germline gives CDR1 MGHRA, CDR2 YSYEKL.

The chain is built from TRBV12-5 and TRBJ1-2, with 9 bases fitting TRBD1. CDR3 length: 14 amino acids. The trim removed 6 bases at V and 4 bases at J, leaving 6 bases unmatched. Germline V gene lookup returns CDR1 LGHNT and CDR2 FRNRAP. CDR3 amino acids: CASGKTGGVYGYTF. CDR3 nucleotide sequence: TGTGCTAGTGGGAAGACAGGGGGAGTCTATGGCTACACCTTC.

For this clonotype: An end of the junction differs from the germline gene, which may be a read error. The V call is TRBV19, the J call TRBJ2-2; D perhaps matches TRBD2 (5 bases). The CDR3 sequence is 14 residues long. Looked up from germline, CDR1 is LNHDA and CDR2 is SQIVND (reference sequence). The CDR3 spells CASRAPPNTGELIF. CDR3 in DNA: TGTGCCAGTAGGGCACCCCCGAACACCGGGGAGCTGATTTTT. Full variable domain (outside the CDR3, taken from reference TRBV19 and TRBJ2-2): DGGITQSPKYLFRKEGQNVTLSCEQNLNHDAMYWYRQDPGQGLRLIYYSQIVNDFQKGDIAEGYSVSREKKESFPLTVTSAQKNPTAFYLCASRAPPNTGELIFGEGSRLTVL.

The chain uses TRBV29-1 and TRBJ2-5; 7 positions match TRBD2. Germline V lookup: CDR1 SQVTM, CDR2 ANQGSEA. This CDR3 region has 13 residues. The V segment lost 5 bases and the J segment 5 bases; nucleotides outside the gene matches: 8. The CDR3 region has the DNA TGCAGCGTTTCTGGGGGGGGGGGTGAGACCCAGTACTTC. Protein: CSVSGGGGETQYF.

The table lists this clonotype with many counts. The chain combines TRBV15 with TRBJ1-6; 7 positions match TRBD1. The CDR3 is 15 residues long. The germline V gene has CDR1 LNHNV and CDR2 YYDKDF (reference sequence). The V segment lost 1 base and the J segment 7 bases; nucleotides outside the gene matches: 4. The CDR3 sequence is CATSRGGQSNSPLHF. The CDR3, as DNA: TGTGCCACCAGCAGAGGGGGACAGTCAAATTCACCCCTCCACTTT.